What follows describes a single T cell receptor beta chain. Its antigen is undetermined. V was cut by 0 bases and J by 6 bases, with 12 bases left in between. From germline, CDR1 is SGHRS and CDR2 YFSETQ. There are 14 residues in the CDR3. These data originate in a study of cytomegalovirus exposure and HLA in healthy donors. Study-level findings and limits: As was reported, the classifier diagnosed cytomegalovirus status with high specificity and sensitivity. In vitro, three CMV-associated chains proved specific for CMV antigens.

Using immunoSEQ multiplex PCR, the repertoire was profiled, and TCRdb retains in-frame clones only, with some absent. The sample includes almost 200,000 clones, roughly three quarters of them seen just once. The receptor was derived from a woman aged 25 to 39 in good health and CMV-seronegative. This chain connects TRBV5-1 to TRBJ1-2; tentatively, D is TRBD1 (5 bases). The sequencing sample was made of PBMCs. CDR3 sequence reads: CASSLGQGNHGYTF. CDR3 coding DNA: TGCGCCAGCAGCTTGGGGCAGGGTAATCATGGCTACACCTTC.